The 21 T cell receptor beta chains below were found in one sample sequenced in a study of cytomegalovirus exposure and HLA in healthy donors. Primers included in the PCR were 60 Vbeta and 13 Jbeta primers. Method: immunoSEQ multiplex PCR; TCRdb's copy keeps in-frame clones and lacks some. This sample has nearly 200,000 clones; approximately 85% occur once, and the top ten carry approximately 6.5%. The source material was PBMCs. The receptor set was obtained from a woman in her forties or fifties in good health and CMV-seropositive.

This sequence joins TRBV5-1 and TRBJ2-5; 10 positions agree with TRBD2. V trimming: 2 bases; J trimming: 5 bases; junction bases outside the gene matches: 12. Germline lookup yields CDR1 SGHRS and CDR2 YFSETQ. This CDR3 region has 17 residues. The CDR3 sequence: CASSFASGGSRPETQYF. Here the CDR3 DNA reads TGCGCCAGCAGCTTTGCTAGCGGGGGATCCCGACCGGAGACCCAGTACTTC.

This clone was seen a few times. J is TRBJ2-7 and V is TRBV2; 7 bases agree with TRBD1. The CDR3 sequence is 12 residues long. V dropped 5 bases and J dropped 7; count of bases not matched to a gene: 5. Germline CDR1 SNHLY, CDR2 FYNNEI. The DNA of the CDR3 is TGTGCCAGCAGTCGACAGGGTCGGGAGCAGTACTTC. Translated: CASSRQGREQYF.

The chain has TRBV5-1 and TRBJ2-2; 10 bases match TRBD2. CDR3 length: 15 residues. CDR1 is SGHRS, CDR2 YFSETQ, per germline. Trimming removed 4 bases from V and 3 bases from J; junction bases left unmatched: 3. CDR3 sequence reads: CASSPGLADTGELFF. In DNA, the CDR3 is TGCGCCAGCAGCCCTGGACTAGCGGACACCGGGGAGCTGTTTTTT.

Here the CDR3 DNA reads TGTGCCAGCAGCTCGGACAGGGGGCCTGAAGCTTTCTTT. The encoded protein is CASSSDRGPEAFF. The J gene is TRBJ1-1, the V gene TRBV7-9; TRBD1 matches at 11 bases. Germline trimming cut 4 bases from V and 6 bases from J; bases unmatched to any gene: 1. This CDR3 contains 13 residues. The germline V gene has CDR1 SEHNR and CDR2 FQNEAQ (reference sequence).

The CDR3 DNA sequence: TGTGCCAGCAGCCTTAGCGGGATCGAGACCCAGTACTTC. Its protein product is CASSLSGIETQYF. The rearrangement uses TRBV5-4 and TRBJ2-5; TRBD2 agrees at 8 bases. V gave up 4 bases and J gave up 5 bases; unmatched junction bases: 4. The CDR3 is 13 amino acids. CDR1 SGHNT and CDR2 YYREEE come from the germline V gene (reference sequence).

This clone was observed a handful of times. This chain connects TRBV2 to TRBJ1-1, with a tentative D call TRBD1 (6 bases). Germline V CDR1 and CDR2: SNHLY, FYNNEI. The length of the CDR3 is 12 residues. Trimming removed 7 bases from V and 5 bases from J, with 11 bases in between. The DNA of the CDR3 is TGTGCCAGCAAAGAGGGGGGGACTGAAGCTTTCTTT. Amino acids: CASKEGGTEAFF.

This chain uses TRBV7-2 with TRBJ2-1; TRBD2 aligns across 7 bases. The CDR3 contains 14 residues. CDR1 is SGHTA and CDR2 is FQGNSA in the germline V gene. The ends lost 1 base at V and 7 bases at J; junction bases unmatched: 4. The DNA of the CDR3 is TGTGCCAGCAGCTTAGAGGGAGGGATAAATGAGCAGTTCTTC. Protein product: CASSLEGGINEQFF.

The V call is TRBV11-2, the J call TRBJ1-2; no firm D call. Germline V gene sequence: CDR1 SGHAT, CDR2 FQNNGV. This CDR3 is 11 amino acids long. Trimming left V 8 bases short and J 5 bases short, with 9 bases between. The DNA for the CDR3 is TGTGCCAGCCGGGGTACTTATGGCTACACCTTC. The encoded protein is CASRGTYGYTF.

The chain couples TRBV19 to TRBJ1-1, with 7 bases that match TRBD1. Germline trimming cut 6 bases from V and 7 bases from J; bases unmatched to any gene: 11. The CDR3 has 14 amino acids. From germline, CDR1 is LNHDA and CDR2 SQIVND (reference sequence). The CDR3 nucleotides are TGTGCCAGTAGCAGTACAGGGGCCGTCCGTGAAGCTTTCTTT. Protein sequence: CASSSTGAVREAFF. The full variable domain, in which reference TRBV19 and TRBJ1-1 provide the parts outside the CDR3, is DGGITQSPKYLFRKEGQNVTLSCEQNLNHDAMYWYRQDPGQGLRLIYYSQIVNDFQKGDIAEGYSVSREKKESFPLTVTSAQKNPTAFYLCASSSTGAVREAFFGQGTRLTVV.

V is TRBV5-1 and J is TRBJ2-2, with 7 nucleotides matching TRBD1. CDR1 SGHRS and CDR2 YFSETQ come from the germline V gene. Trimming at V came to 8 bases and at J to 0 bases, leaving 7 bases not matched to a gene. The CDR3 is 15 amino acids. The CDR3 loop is CASLPGQTNTGELFF. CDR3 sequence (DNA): TGCGCCAGTCTGCCGGGACAGACGAACACCGGGGAGCTGTTTTTT.

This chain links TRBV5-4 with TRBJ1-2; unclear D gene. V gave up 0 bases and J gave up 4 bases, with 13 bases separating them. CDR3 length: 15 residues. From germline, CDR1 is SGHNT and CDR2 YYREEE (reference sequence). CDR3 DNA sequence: TGTGCCAGCAGCTTGGGGTCAGGAACCGTCTATGGCTACACCTTC. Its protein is CASSLGSGTVYGYTF.

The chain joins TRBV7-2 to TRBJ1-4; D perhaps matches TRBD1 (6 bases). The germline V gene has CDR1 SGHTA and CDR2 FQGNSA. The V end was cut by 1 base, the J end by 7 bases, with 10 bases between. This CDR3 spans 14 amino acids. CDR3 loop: CASSLGTGLEKLFF. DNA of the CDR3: TGTGCCAGCAGCTTAGGTACAGGGCTTGAAAAACTGTTTTTT.

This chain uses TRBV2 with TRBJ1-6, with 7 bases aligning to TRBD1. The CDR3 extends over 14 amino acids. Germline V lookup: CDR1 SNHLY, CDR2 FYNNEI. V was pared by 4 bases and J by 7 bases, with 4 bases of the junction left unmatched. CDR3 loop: CASSVGQVNSPLHF. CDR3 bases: TGTGCCAGCAGTGTTGGACAGGTGAATTCACCCCTCCACTTT. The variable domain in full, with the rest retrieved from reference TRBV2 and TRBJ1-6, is EPEVTQTPSHQVTQMGQEVILRCVPISNHLYFYWYRQILGQKVEFLVSFYNNEISEKSEIFDDQFSVERPDGSNFTLKIRSTKLEDSAMYFCASSVGQVNSPLHFGNGTRLTVT.

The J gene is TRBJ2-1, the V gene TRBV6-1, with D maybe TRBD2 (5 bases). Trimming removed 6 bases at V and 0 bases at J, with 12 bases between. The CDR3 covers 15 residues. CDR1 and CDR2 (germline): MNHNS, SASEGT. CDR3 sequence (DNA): TGTGCCAGCAGAGGGTTGGGGAGCTCCTACAATGAGCAGTTCTTC. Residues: CASRGLGSSYNEQFF.

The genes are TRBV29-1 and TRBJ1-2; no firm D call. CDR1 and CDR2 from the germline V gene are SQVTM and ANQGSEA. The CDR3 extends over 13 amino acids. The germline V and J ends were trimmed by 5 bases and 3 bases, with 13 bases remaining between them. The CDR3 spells CSVWTVGDYGYTF. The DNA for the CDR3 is TGCAGCGTTTGGACGGTCGGGGACTATGGCTACACCTTC.

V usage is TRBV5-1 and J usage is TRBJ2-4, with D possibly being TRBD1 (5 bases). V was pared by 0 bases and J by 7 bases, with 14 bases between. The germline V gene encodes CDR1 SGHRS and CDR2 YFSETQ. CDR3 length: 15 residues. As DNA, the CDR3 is TGCGCCAGCAGCTTGGAACAAGTGGGGCAGAACATTCAGTACTTC. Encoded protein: CASSLEQVGQNIQYF.

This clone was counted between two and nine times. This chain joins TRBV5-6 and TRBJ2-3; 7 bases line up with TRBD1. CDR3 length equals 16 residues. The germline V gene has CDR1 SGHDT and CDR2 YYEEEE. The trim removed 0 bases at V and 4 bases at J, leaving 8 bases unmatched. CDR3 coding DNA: TGTGCCAGCAGCTTGGAGTTGACAGGGAAATCAGATACGCAGTATTTT. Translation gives CASSLELTGKSDTQYF.

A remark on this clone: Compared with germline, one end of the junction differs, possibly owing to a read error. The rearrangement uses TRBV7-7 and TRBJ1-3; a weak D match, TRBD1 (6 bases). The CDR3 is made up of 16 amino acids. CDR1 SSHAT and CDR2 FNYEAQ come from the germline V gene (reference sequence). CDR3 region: CASSLGTTDSGNTIYF. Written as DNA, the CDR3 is TGTGCTAGCAGCTTGGGGACAACCGACTCTGGAAACACCATATATTTT.

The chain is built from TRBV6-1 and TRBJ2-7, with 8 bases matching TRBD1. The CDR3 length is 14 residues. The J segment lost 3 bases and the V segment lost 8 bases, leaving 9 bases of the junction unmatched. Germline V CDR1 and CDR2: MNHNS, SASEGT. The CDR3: CASRPGTGDYEQYF. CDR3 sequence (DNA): TGTGCCAGCCGGCCTGGGACAGGTGACTACGAGCAGTACTTC.

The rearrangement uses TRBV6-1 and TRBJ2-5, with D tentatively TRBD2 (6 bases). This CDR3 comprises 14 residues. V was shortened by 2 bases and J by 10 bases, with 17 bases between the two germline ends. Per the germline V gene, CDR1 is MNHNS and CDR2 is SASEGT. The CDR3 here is CASSESAGPMGQYF. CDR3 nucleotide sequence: TGTGCCAGCAGTGAAAGTGCGGGGCCGATGGGCCAGTACTTC.

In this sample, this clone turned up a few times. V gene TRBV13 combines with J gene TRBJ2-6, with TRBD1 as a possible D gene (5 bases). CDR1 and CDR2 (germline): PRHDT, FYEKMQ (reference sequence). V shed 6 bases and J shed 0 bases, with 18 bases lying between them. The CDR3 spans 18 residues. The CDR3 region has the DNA TGTGCCAGCAGTTCCAGGGCCCTCCATCTCTCTGGGGCCAACGTCCTGACTTTC. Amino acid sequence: CASSSRALHLSGANVLTF.